A single sample gave rise to the 5 T cell receptor beta chains below, sequenced in a study of T cells in Graves' hyperthyroidism and ophthalmopathy. The source material, RNA transcripts, was used to amplify TCR beta CDR3 regions. HTBI primers were used for first-round RT-PCR of the TCR CDR3. Via MiXCR, TCRdb re-called the multiplex PCR reads, giving one row per CDR3 protein. The table has approximately 530,000 distinct CDR3 sequences, over 15% seen once; the top ten hold about 18%. The sample was blood. The receptor set was obtained from a woman between 18 and 29 years old with Graves' hyperthyroidism.

The sample holds many counts of this clonotype. The chain carries TRBV7-2 and TRBJ2-7, with 14 bases lining up with TRBD2. V shed 2 bases and J 3 bases; nucleotides not matched to a gene: 3. This CDR3 contains 16 residues. Germline loops: CDR1 SGHTA, CDR2 FQGNSA. The CDR3 DNA follows: TGTGCCAGCAGCTTAACCGGGACTAGCGGGGGCTACGAGCAGTACTTC. Its translation: CASSLTGTSGGYEQYF.

This clonotype was recorded at least ten times. This chain links TRBV5-1 with TRBJ2-1; 8 bases align to TRBD2. The CDR3 covers 15 residues. The germline gives CDR1 SGHRS, CDR2 YFSETQ. After removal of 1 base from V and 8 bases from J, the junction contained 8 bases not matched to a gene. CDR3 region: CASSLTAGGGYEQFF. The CDR3 DNA reads as TGCGCCAGCAGCTTGACGGCGGGAGGAGGATATGAGCAGTTCTTC. Looking up the rest from reference TRBV5-1 and TRBJ2-1 gives the full variable domain: KAGVTQTPRYLIKTRGQQVTLSCSPISGHRSVSWYQQTPGQGLQFLFEYFSETQRNKGNFPGRFSGRQFSNSRSEMNVSTLELGDSALYLCASSLTAGGGYEQFFGPGTRLTVL.

This clonotype was seen at least ten times. The gene calls are TRBV7-9 and TRBJ2-3; D uncertain. Between the trimmed V and J ends, which lost 1 base and 2 bases, there was a span of 7 bases. The CDR3 contains 14 residues. Germline-derived CDR1 and CDR2 are SEHNR and FQNEAQ (reference sequence). The CDR3 bases are TGTGCCAGCAGCTTAGGTGACACCACAGATACGCAGTATTTT. The encoded protein is CASSLGDTTDTQYF.

This clonotype was observed many times. The chain is built from TRBV5-6 and TRBJ2-1; D is undetermined. Germline V gene lookup returns CDR1 SGHDT and CDR2 YYEEEE. V shed 2 bases and J shed 4 bases, with 7 bases lying between them. This CDR3 spans 13 amino acids. CDR3 sequence: CASSFTWYNEQFF. The CDR3 nucleotides are TGTGCCAGCAGCTTCACTTGGTACAATGAGCAGTTCTTC.

The rearrangement joins TRBV6-1 to TRBJ2-1, with 11 bases lining up with TRBD2. Trimming cost V 8 bases and J 0 bases; bases outside gene matches: 15. CDR1 and CDR2 (germline): MNHNS, SASEGT. The CDR3 spans 19 residues. The CDR3 sequence is CASRGDGTSGESSYNEQFF. CDR3 in DNA: TGTGCCAGCCGAGGGGACGGGACTAGCGGAGAGAGCTCCTACAATGAGCAGTTCTTC.